This section outlines one TCR beta chain sequence together with its context. The antigen is not known. The data were produced by immunoSEQ multiplex PCR, yet TCRdb's version contains in-frame clones alone and is incomplete. The profile shows some 69,000 clones, roughly nine tenths of them singletons. These data are taken from a study of OX40 agonist ivuxolimab in advanced cancers. The V gene lost 3 bases and the J gene lost 6 bases, with 16 bases spanning the gap. This CDR3 region has 15 residues. Germline V CDR1 and CDR2: SGHRS, YFSETQ. Regarding the study as a whole: Expanded clones belonging to CD8+ T cells outnumbered, on average, those of CD4+.

The V gene is TRBV5-1, the J gene TRBJ1-3; maybe TRBD1 (5 bases). Sequences were derived from CD4+ or CD8+ T cells sorted from blood, sampled in a trial of the OX40 agonist ivuxolimab. The receptor's source is an adult with an advanced solid tumor such as melanoma, head and neck, liver or kidney cancer. CDR3 bases: TGCGCCAGCAGCTCCCGGGCGGACAATGTAAACACCATATATTTT. Translated: CASSSRADNVNTIYF.